A single sample gave rise to the 27 T cell receptor beta chains below, sequenced in a study of T cell responses to AZD1222 COVID-19 vaccine. The method was immunoSEQ multiplex PCR; TCRdb's version includes in-frame clones alone and lacks a portion of them. The sample consists of approximately 140,000 clones, roughly 92% of them appearing once. Sequenced material: peripheral blood, taken on day 0 of AZD1222 vaccination. Receptors were obtained from an adult in good health.

This clone appeared a few times. V and J are TRBV4-2 and TRBJ2-2; 8 nucleotides line up with TRBD1. Germline V gene lookup returns CDR1 LGHNA and CDR2 YNFKEQ. CDR3 length: 16 residues. The V segment lost 4 bases and the J segment 1 base; nucleotides outside the gene matches: 5. CDR3: CASSPPDRENTGELFF. For the CDR3, the DNA is TGTGCCAGCAGCCCCCCGGACAGGGAGAACACCGGGGAGCTGTTTTTT.

V is TRBV7-2 and J is TRBJ1-1; 9 bases are shared with TRBD1. V lost 1 base and J lost 6; bases outside the gene matches: 3. The CDR3 contains 14 residues. Germline CDR1 is SGHTA and CDR2 is FQGNSA. CDR3 DNA sequence: TGTGCCAGCAGCTTAGTGGGACAGGGAGCTGAAGCTTTCTTT. This codes for CASSLVGQGAEAFF.

This clone was observed a handful of times. The chain combines TRBV7-9 with TRBJ1-5; no reliable D call. This CDR3 is 14 amino acids long. With 0 bases removed from V and 3 bases from J, the gap between germline ends came to 6 bases. Germline values: CDR1 SEHNR, CDR2 FQNEAQ (reference sequence). The CDR3 is CASSLASHNQPQHF. CDR3 DNA sequence: TGTGCCAGCAGCTTAGCCAGCCACAATCAGCCCCAGCATTTT. Looking up the rest from reference TRBV7-9 and TRBJ1-5 gives the full variable domain: DTGVSQNPRHKITKRGQNVTFRCDPISEHNRLYWYRQTLGQGPEFLTYFQNEAQLEKSRLLSDRFSAERPKGSFSTLEIQRTEQGDSAMYLCASSLASHNQPQHFGDGTRLSIL.

The chain links TRBV9 to TRBJ1-2; possibly TRBD1 for D (5 bases). Deletions cut 10 bases from V and 5 bases from J, with 12 bases between. The CDR3 has 11 amino acids. CDR1 and CDR2 (germline): SGDLS, YYNGEE. In DNA form, the CDR3 reads TGTGCCGGGACGCCGGGGTATGGCTACACCTTC. Protein sequence: CAGTPGYGYTF.

The chain links TRBV5-4 to TRBJ1-6; D remains unclear. The CDR3 consists of 14 residues. Germline CDR1 is SGHNT and CDR2 is YYREEE (reference sequence). V lost 1 base to trimming and J lost 4 bases, with 6 bases between them. The CDR3 bases are TGTGCCAGCAGCTTGACAGTTTATAATTCACCCCTCCACTTT. This codes for CASSLTVYNSPLHF.

This chain joins TRBV19 and TRBJ1-4; D may be TRBD1 (5 bases). V was trimmed by 7 bases and J by 8 bases, leaving 29 bases between them. This CDR3 contains 18 residues. Per germline, CDR1 LNHDA and CDR2 SQIVND (reference sequence). The CDR3 is CASNTNGLGRLSREKLFF. CDR3 in DNA: TGTGCCAGTAATACTAACGGCCTGGGACGGCTCAGTCGGGAAAAACTGTTTTTT.

V is TRBV9 and J is TRBJ1-2; tentatively, D is TRBD1 (5 bases). V lost 0 bases and J 8 bases, leaving 17 bases between the germline ends. CDR1 SGDLS and CDR2 YYNGEE come from the germline V gene. CDR3 size: 15 residues. The DNA for the CDR3 is TGTGCCAGCAGCGTAGGCCTGGGACCGGGCAAAGGCTACACCTTC. It encodes CASSVGLGPGKGYTF.

This chain links TRBV6-5 with TRBJ2-2; the D is unclear. The germline V gene has CDR1 MNHEY and CDR2 SVGAGI. The CDR3 runs 12 residues. The V end was cut by 11 bases, the J end by 4 bases, with 11 bases between. CDR3 sequence (DNA): TGTGCCTGCCAAACGGGCACCGGGGAGCTGTTTTTT. It encodes CACQTGTGELFF.

The chain recombines TRBV13 with TRBJ1-2; D is unclear. The V end was cut by 5 bases, the J end by 1 base, with 11 bases between. The CDR3 is 14 amino acids. CDR1 and CDR2 from the germline V gene are PRHDT and FYEKMQ (reference sequence). This CDR3 reads CASSQSEYNYGYTF. The DNA for the CDR3 is TGTGCCAGCAGCCAGTCAGAGTATAACTATGGCTACACCTTC.

This chain joins TRBV14 and TRBJ1-2; TRBD1 might be the D (5 bases). Germline V gene lookup returns CDR1 SGHDN and CDR2 FVKESK. With 4 bases removed from V and 4 bases from J, the gap between germline ends came to 16 bases. This CDR3 contains 15 residues. This CDR3 reads CASSLVGGPVYGYTF. As DNA, the CDR3 is TGTGCCAGCAGCCTGGTGGGGGGACCAGTCTATGGCTACACCTTC. Together with reference TRBV14 and TRBJ1-2, the CDR3 gives the full variable domain: EAGVTQFPSHSVIEKGQTVTLRCDPISGHDNLYWYRRVMGKEIKFLLHFVKESKQDESGMPNNRFLAERTGGTYSTLKVQPAELEDSGVYFCASSLVGGPVYGYTFGSGTRLTVV.

The chain is built from TRBV28 and TRBJ2-4; a weak D match, TRBD1 (5 bases). This CDR3 region has 13 residues. Trimming shortened V by 9 bases and J by 1 base, and 10 bases separated the two germline ends. Germline assignment: CDR1 MDHEN and CDR2 SYDVKM. The CDR3 loop reads CASARQAKNIQYF. DNA of the CDR3: TGTGCCAGTGCTCGACAGGCCAAAAACATTCAGTACTTC.

The chain joins TRBV5-1 to TRBJ1-3, with D hard to call. Trimming left V 0 bases short and J 7 bases short, with 2 bases between. CDR3 size: 11 residues. Germline V gene sequence: CDR1 SGHRS, CDR2 YFSETQ. The CDR3 coding sequence is TGCGCCAGCAGCTTGGCTAACACCATATATTTT. Residues: CASSLANTIYF.

The J gene is TRBJ1-2, the V gene TRBV6-6; D call uncertain. There are 12 residues in the CDR3. CDR1 and CDR2 (germline): MNHNY, SVGAGI (reference sequence). The germline V and J ends were trimmed by 2 bases and 8 bases, with 9 bases remaining between them. The CDR3 is CASSYMGDGYTF. The CDR3 DNA follows: TGTGCCAGCAGTTACATGGGTGACGGCTACACCTTC.

This chain uses TRBV25-1 with TRBJ2-1, with 7 bases identical to TRBD1. The CDR3 sequence is 15 residues long. Germline CDR1 MGHDK, CDR2 SYGVNS. V lost 9 bases and J lost 4; bases outside the gene matches: 12. The CDR3: CASTSPGQPYNEQFF. The CDR3 coding sequence is TGTGCCAGTACATCCCCGGGACAGCCATACAATGAGCAGTTCTTC.

This chain uses TRBV19 with TRBJ2-5; possible D gene TRBD2, 5 bases. V shed 6 bases and J shed 2 bases, with 19 bases lying between them. There are 16 residues in the CDR3. Germline values: CDR1 LNHDA, CDR2 SQIVND (reference sequence). The CDR3 nucleotides read TGTGCCAGTAGAACCCTGGGCGGAGCGGATCAAGAGACCCAGTACTTC. As protein: CASRTLGGADQETQYF.

The chain carries TRBV7-9 and TRBJ2-1; tentative D call: TRBD1 (6 bases). Germline V gene lookup returns CDR1 SEHNR and CDR2 FQNEAQ (reference sequence). The CDR3 covers 14 residues. V lost 2 bases and J lost 6, with 11 bases in between. For the CDR3, the DNA is TGTGCCAGCAGCTTAATGGTAGGGGGCAATGAGCAGTTCTTC. Protein sequence: CASSLMVGGNEQFF.

This clone was seen more than once but under ten times. The gene calls are TRBV19 and TRBJ2-5; tentatively, D is TRBD2 (5 bases). The CDR3 extends over 14 amino acids. Between the trimmed V and J ends, which lost 6 bases and 2 bases, there was a span of 13 bases. CDR1 is LNHDA, CDR2 SQIVND, per germline (reference sequence). CDR3 residues: CASRPTSAQETQYF. The CDR3 DNA reads as TGTGCCAGTAGACCAACTAGTGCTCAAGAGACCCAGTACTTC.

The V and J genes are TRBV5-4 and TRBJ2-3; no definite D call. V lost 1 base and J lost 3, with 0 bases in between. Germline-derived CDR1 and CDR2 are SGHNT and YYREEE (reference sequence). The CDR3 runs 11 residues. As DNA, the CDR3 is TGTGCCAGCAGCTTGACAGATACGCAGTATTTT. Protein sequence: CASSLTDTQYF.

The chain joins TRBV14 to TRBJ2-3; D is perhaps TRBD2 (6 bases). Trimming shortened V by 5 bases and J by 2 bases, and 11 bases separated the two germline ends. The CDR3 length is 14 residues. Germline values: CDR1 SGHDN, CDR2 FVKESK. CDR3 DNA sequence: TGTGCCAGCAGCTATGGAGGGGCCACAGATACGCAGTATTTT. It is translated as CASSYGGATDTQYF. Filled out from reference TRBV14 and TRBJ2-3, the complete variable domain reads EAGVTQFPSHSVIEKGQTVTLRCDPISGHDNLYWYRRVMGKEIKFLLHFVKESKQDESGMPNNRFLAERTGGTYSTLKVQPAELEDSGVYFCASSYGGATDTQYFGPGTRLTVL.

V and J are TRBV7-9 and TRBJ2-2; D is ambiguous. V was clipped by 11 bases and J by 4 bases, with 20 bases between them. CDR3 length: 15 amino acids. Germline V gives CDR1 SEHNR, CDR2 FQNEAQ (reference sequence). CDR3 sequence reads: CAPKEWELGTGELFF. The CDR3 DNA sequence: TGTGCCCCTAAAGAGTGGGAACTCGGCACCGGGGAGCTGTTTTTT.

V usage is TRBV5-4 and J usage is TRBJ1-2; D possibly corresponds to TRBD1 (5 bases). The CDR3 totals 11 residues. With 8 bases removed from V and 7 bases from J, the gap between germline ends came to 12 bases. Germline V gene sequence: CDR1 SGHNT, CDR2 YYREEE (reference sequence). CDR3 protein: CASGRERGYTF. CDR3 in DNA: TGTGCCAGTGGCAGGGAACGTGGCTACACCTTC. The full variable domain, its missing parts supplied by reference TRBV5-4 and TRBJ1-2, is ETGVTQSPTHLIKTRGQQVTLRCSSQSGHNTVSWYQQALGQGPQFIFQYYREEENGRGNFPPRFSGLQFPNYSSELNVNALELDDSALYLCASGRERGYTFGSGTRLTVV.

The rearrangement joins TRBV6-6 to TRBJ1-2; D call uncertain. Germline V lookup: CDR1 MNHNY, CDR2 SVGAGI (reference sequence). This CDR3 has 13 amino acids. Trimming cost V 6 bases and J 2 bases, with 10 bases left between them. CDR3 in DNA: TGTGCCAGCAGCCGGCAGCGAAACTATGGCTACACCTTC. Translated: CASSRQRNYGYTF.

The chain links TRBV7-8 to TRBJ2-3; the match to TRBD2 covers 7 bases. Trimming took 2 bases from V and 5 from J; bases not matched to a gene: 7. Germline V CDR1 and CDR2: SGHVS, FQNEAQ. The CDR3 is made up of 15 amino acids. The CDR3 nucleotides are TGTGCCAGCAGCTTAAGGCGGGAGCTTAAAGATACGCAGTATTTT. As protein: CASSLRRELKDTQYF.

This chain uses TRBV25-1 with TRBJ1-5; 8 nucleotides match TRBD1. The CDR3 contains 13 residues. The germline V gene encodes CDR1 MGHDK and CDR2 SYGVNS. With 4 bases clipped from V and 8 bases from J, the junction kept 4 bases outside the gene matches. The chain's CDR3 is CASSGTGNEPQHF. CDR3 nucleotide sequence: TGTGCCAGCAGTGGGACAGGGAACGAGCCCCAGCATTTT. Supplemented by reference TRBV25-1 and TRBJ1-5, the full variable domain reads EADIYQTPRYLVIGTGKKITLECSQTMGHDKMYWYQQDPGMELHLIHYSYGVNSTEKGDLSSESTVSRIRTEHFPLTLESARPSHTSQYLCASSGTGNEPQHFGDGTRLSIL.

The chain joins TRBV5-6 to TRBJ1-2; the D gene is possibly TRBD1 (5 bases). Trimming pared 4 bases from V and 5 bases from J, leaving 21 bases between. Germline V lookup: CDR1 SGHDT, CDR2 YYEEEE. The CDR3 spans 16 residues. The CDR3 reads CASSRGVAGRGYGYTF. CDR3 sequence (DNA): TGTGCCAGCAGCCGAGGGGTGGCGGGCCGGGGGTATGGCTACACCTTC.

This chain joins TRBV27 and TRBJ1-5; the D gene is possibly TRBD1 (5 bases). V gave up 3 bases and J gave up 7 bases, with 13 bases separating them. In germline, CDR1 is MNHEY, CDR2 SMNVEV (reference sequence). The CDR3 length is 14 residues. The CDR3 DNA reads as TGTGCCAGCAGTTTCGGGGGGTGGGGCCAGCCCCAGCATTTT. Amino acid sequence: CASSFGGWGQPQHF.

The chain has TRBV5-1 and TRBJ2-5, with a tentative D call TRBD2 (6 bases). Trimming stripped 3 bases from V and 4 bases from J, with 10 bases between. Germline V gives CDR1 SGHRS, CDR2 YFSETQ. The CDR3 runs 13 residues. The CDR3: CASSSGTPETQYF. Written as DNA, the CDR3 is TGCGCCAGCAGCTCCGGGACTCCAGAGACCCAGTACTTC. The variable domain in full, completed from reference TRBV5-1 and TRBJ2-5, reads KAGVTQTPRYLIKTRGQQVTLSCSPISGHRSVSWYQQTPGQGLQFLFEYFSETQRNKGNFPGRFSGRQFSNSRSEMNVSTLELGDSALYLCASSSGTPETQYFGPGTRLLVL.